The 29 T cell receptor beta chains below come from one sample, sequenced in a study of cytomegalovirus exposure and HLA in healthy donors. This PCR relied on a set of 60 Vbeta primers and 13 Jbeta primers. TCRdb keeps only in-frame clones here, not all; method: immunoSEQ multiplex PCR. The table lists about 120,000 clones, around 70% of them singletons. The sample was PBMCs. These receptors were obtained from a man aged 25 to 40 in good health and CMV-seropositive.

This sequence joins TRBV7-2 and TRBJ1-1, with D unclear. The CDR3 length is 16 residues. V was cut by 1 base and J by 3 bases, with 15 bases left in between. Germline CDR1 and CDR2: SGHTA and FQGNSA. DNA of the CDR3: TGTGCCAGCAGCTTAGTCCTCCGGGTAAAGGACACTGAAGCTTTCTTT. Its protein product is CASSLVLRVKDTEAFF. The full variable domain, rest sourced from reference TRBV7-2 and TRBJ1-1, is GAGVSQSPSNKVTEKGKDVELRCDPISGHTALYWYRQSLGQGLEFLIYFQGNSAPDKSGLPSDRFSAERTGGSVSTLTIQRTQQEDSAVYLCASSLVLRVKDTEAFFGQGTRLTVV.

In DNA form, the CDR3 reads TGCGCCAGCAGTGAGTCCCTACCTAAGGAGCAGTTCTTC. Translated: CASSESLPKEQFF. The chain links TRBV10-1 to TRBJ2-1; no definite D call. Trimming removed 0 bases from V and 10 bases from J, with 10 bases in between. The CDR3 is 13 residues long. The germline gives CDR1 WNHNN, CDR2 SYGVQD (reference sequence).

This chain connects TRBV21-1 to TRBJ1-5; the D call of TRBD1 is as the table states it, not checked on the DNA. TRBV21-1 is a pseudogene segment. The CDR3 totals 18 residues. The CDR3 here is CASSKQLGGSPEGQPQHF. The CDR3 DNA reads TGTGCCAGCAGCAAACAACTAGGGGGATCTCCCGAAGGTCAGCCCCAGCATTTT.

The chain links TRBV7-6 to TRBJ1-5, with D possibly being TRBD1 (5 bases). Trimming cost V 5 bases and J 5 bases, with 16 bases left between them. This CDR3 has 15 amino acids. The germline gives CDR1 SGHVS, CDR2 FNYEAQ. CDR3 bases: TGTGCCAGCAGCCCGGGGCAGGGAGGAGATCAGCCCCAGCATTTT. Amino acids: CASSPGQGGDQPQHF.

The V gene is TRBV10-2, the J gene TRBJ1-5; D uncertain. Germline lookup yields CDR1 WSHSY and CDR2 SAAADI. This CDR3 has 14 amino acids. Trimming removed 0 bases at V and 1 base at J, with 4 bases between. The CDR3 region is CASSESESNQPQHF. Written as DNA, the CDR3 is TGCGCCAGCAGTGAGTCAGAGAGCAATCAGCCCCAGCATTTT.

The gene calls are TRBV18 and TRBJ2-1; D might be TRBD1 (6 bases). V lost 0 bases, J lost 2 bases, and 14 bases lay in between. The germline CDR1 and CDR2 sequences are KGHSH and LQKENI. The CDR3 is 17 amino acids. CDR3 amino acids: CASSPPGQGYPYNEQFF. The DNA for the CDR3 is TGTGCCAGCTCACCACCGGGGCAGGGGTACCCCTACAATGAGCAGTTCTTC.

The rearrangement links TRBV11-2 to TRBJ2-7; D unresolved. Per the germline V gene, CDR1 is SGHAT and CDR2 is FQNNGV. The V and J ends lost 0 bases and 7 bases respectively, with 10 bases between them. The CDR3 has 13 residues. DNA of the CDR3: TGTGCCAGCAGCTTAGAGGTGAGAATTGAGCAGTACTTC. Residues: CASSLEVRIEQYF. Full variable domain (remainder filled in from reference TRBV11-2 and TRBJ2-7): EAGVAQSPRYKIIEKRQSVAFWCNPISGHATLYWYQQILGQGPKLLIQFQNNGVVDDSQLPKDRFSAERLKGVDSTLKIQPAKLEDSAVYLCASSLEVRIEQYFGPGTRLTVT.

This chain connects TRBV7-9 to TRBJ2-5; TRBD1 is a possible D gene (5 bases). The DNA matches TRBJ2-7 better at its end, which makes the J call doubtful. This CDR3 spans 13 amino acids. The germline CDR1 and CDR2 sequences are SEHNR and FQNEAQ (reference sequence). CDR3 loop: CASSLDRIYEQYF. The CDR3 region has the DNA TGTGCCAGCAGCTTAGACAGGATCTACGAGCAGTACTTC.

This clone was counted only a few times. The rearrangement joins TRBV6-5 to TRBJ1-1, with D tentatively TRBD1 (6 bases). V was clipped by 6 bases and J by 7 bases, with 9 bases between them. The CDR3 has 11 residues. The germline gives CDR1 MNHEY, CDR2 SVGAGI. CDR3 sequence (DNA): TGTGCCAGCAGGGGGACACTTGAAGCTTTCTTT. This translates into CASRGTLEAFF.

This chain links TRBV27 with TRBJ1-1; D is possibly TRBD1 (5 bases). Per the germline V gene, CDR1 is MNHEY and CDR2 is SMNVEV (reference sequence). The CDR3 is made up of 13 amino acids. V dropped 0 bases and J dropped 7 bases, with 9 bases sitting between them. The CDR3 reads CASSLSKGNEAFF. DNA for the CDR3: TGTGCCAGCAGTTTATCGAAGGGGAATGAAGCTTTCTTT.

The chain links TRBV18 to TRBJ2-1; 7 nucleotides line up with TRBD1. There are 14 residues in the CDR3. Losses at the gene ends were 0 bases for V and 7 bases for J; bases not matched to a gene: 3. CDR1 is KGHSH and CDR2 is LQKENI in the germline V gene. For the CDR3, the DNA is TGTGCCAGCTCACCACCAATCAGGGGGAATGAGCAGTTCTTC. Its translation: CASSPPIRGNEQFF.

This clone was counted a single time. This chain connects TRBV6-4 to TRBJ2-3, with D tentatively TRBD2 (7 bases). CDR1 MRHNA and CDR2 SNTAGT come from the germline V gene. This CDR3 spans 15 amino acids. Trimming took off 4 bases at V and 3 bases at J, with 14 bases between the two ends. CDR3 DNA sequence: TGTGCCAGCAGTGGTTCGGGGGGCCAAACAGATACGCAGTATTTT. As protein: CASSGSGGQTDTQYF.

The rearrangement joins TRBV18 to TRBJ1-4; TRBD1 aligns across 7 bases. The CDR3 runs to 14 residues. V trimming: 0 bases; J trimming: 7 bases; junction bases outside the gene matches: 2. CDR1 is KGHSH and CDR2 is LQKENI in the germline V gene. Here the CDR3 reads CASSPPGGFEKLFF. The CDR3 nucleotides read TGTGCCAGCTCACCACCAGGGGGCTTTGAAAAACTGTTTTTT. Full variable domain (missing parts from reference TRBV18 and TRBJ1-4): NAGVMQNPRHLVRRRGQEARLRCSPMKGHSHVYWYRQLPEEGLKFMVYLQKENIIDESGMPKERFSAEFPKEGPSILRIQQVVRGDSAAYFCASSPPGGFEKLFFGSGTQLSVL.

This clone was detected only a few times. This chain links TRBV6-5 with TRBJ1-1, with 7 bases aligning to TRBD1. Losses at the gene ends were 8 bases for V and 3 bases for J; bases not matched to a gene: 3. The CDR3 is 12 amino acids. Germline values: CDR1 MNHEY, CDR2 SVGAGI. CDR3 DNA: TGTGCCAGCGGACAGGCTTACACTGAAGCTTTCTTT. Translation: CASGQAYTEAFF.

The CDR3 spells CASSVDLSGPNEKLFF. CDR3 nucleotide sequence: TGTGCCAGCAGCGTAGATTTGTCGGGTCCTAATGAAAAACTGTTTTTT. This sequence joins TRBV9 and TRBJ1-4, with D unclear. In germline, CDR1 is SGDLS, CDR2 YYNGEE. The CDR3 spans 16 residues. The germline V and J ends were trimmed by 0 bases and 3 bases, with 12 bases remaining between them.

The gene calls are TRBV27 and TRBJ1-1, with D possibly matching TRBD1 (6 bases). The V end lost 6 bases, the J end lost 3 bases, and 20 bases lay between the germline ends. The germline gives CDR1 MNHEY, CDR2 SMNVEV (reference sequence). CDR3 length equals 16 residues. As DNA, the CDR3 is TGTGCCAGCAGCCTTACCCTCAGGGGACCCTACACTGAAGCTTTCTTT. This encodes CASSLTLRGPYTEAFF.

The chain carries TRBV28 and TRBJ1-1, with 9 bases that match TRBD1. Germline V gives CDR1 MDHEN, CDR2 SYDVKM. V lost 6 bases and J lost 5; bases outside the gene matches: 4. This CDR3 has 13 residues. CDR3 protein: CASRGQGETEAFF. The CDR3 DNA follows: TGTGCCAGCAGGGGACAGGGAGAAACTGAAGCTTTCTTT.

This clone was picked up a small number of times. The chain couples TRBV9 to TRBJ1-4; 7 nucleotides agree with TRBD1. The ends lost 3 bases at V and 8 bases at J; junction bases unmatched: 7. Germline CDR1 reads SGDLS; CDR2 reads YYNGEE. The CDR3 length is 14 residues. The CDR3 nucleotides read TGTGCCAGCAGCGGGGGACAGATCGGGGAAAAACTGTTTTTT. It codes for CASSGGQIGEKLFF.

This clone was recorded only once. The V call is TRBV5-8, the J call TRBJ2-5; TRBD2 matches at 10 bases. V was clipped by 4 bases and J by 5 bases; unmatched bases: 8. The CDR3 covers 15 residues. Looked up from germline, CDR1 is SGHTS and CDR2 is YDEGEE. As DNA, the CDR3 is TGTGCCAGCAGCCAAAGGACTAGCGGCTATGAGACCCAGTACTTC. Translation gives CASSQRTSGYETQYF.

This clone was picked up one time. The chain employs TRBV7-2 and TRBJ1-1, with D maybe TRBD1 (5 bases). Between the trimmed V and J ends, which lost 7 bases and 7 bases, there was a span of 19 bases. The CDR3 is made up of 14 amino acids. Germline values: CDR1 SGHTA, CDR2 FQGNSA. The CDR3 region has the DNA TGTGCCAGCATTTCGCAGGGCCCGGGGGGTGAAGCTTTCTTT. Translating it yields CASISQGPGGEAFF.

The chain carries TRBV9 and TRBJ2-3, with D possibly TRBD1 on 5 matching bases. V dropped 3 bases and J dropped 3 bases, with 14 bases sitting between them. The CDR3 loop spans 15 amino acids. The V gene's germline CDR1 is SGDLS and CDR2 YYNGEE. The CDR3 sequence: CASSEWQGKTDTQYF. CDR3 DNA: TGTGCCAGCAGCGAGTGGCAGGGAAAGACAGATACGCAGTATTTT.

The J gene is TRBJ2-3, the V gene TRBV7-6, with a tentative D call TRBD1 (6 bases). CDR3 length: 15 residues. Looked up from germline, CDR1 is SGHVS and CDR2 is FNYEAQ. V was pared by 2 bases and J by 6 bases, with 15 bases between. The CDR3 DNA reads TGTGCCAGCAGCTTAACAGGGCAGGCTGGGGATACGCAGTATTTT. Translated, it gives CASSLTGQAGDTQYF. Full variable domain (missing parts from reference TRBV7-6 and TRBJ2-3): GAGVSQSPRYKVTKRGQDVALRCDPISGHVSLYWYRQALGQGPEFLTYFNYEAQQDKSGLPNDRFSAERPEGSISTLTIQRTEQRDSAMYRCASSLTGQAGDTQYFGPGTRLTVL.

The CDR3 reads CASSPTGTGGKYEQYF. CDR3 nucleotides: TGCGCCAGCAGTCCCACCGGGACAGGGGGCAAATACGAGCAGTACTTC. The chain has TRBV10-2 and TRBJ2-7; TRBD1 aligns across 12 bases. This CDR3 spans 16 amino acids. V trimming: 5 bases; J trimming: 4 bases; junction bases outside the gene matches: 9. Per the germline V gene, CDR1 is WSHSY and CDR2 is SAAADI.

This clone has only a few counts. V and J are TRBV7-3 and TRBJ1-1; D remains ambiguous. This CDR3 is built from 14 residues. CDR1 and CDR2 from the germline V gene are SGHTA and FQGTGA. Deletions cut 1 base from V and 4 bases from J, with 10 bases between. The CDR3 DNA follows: TGTGCCAGCAGCTTAAATGGGGAGAGCACTGAAGCTTTCTTT. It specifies CASSLNGESTEAFF.

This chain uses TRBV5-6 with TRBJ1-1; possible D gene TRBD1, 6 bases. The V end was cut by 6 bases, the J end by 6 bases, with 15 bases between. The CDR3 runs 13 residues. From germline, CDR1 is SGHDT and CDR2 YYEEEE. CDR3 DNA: TGTGCCAGCACCCCGGGGGGCAGGGCTGAAGCTTTCTTT. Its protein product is CASTPGGRAEAFF. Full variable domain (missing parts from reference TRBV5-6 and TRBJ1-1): DAGVTQSPTHLIKTRGQQVTLRCSPKSGHDTVSWYQQALGQGPQFIFQYYEEEERQRGNFPDRFSGHQFPNYSSELNVNALLLGDSALYLCASTPGGRAEAFFGQGTRLTVV.

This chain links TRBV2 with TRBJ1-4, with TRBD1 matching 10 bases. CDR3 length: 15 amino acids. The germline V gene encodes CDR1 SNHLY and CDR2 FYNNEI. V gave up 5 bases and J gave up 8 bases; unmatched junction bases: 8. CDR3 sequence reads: CASSFFGQGVEKLFF. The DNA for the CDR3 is TGTGCCAGCAGTTTTTTCGGACAGGGGGTGGAAAAACTGTTTTTT.

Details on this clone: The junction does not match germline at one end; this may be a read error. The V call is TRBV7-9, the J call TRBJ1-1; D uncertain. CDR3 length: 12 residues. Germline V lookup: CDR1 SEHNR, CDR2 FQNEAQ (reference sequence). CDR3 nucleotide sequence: TGTTCCAGCAGCTTGCGGAACACTGAAGCTTTCTTT. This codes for CSSSLRNTEAFF.

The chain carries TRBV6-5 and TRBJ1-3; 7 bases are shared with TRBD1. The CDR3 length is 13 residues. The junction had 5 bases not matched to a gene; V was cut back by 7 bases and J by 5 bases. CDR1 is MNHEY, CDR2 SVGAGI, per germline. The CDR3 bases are TGTGCCAGCAAACCGACAGGGAGAAACACCATATATTTT. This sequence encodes CASKPTGRNTIYF.

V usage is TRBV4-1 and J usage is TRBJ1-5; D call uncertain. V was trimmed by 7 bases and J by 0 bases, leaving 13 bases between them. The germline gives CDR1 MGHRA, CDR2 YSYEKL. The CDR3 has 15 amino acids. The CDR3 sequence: CASKLEHYSNQPQHF. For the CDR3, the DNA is TGCGCCAGCAAGCTGGAACACTATAGCAATCAGCCCCAGCATTTT.